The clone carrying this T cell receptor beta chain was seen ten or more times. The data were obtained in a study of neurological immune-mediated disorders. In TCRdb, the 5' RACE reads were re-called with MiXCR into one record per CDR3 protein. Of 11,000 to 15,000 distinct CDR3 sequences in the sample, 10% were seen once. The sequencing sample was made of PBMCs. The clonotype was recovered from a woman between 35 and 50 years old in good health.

The CDR3 region is CAISGMGQTNTGELFF. The CDR3 nucleotides are TGTGCCATCAGTGGGATGGGACAGACGAACACCGGGGAGCTGTTTTTT. V usage is TRBV10-3 and J usage is TRBJ2-2; 7 positions agree with TRBD1. Germline V gene data show CDR1 as ENHRY and CDR2 as SYGVKD. This CDR3 is built from 16 residues. The V and J ends lost 4 bases and 0 bases, in that order; junction bases with no gene match: 5.